The 9 T cell receptor beta chains listed next were all sequenced from one sample in a study of T cell responses to AZD1222 COVID-19 vaccine. The protocol was immunoSEQ multiplex PCR, while the TCRdb copy is restricted to in-frame clones and leaves out a portion. In the table there are about 110,000 clones, around 91% of which are singletons. This material consisted of peripheral blood, taken 28 days after the second AZD1222 dose. The receptor set was obtained from an adult who received the AZD1222 COVID-19 vaccine.

This clone was detected once. The rearrangement links TRBV10-3 to TRBJ1-4; tentatively, D is TRBD1 (6 bases). Trimming cost V 7 bases and J 8 bases, with 14 bases left between them. There are 13 residues in the CDR3. Germline V gene data show CDR1 as ENHRY and CDR2 as SYGVKD. CDR3 nucleotide sequence: TGTGCCATCACGGACAGTCTTGGGGAAAAACTGTTTTTT. This sequence encodes CAITDSLGEKLFF.

This chain links TRBV7-2 with TRBJ2-2, with 7 bases aligning to TRBD1. This CDR3 contains 13 residues. The germline gives CDR1 SGHTA, CDR2 FQGNSA. Germline trimming cut 5 bases from V and 7 bases from J; bases unmatched to any gene: 4. The CDR3 here is CASSITGDGELFF. In DNA, the CDR3 is TGTGCCAGCAGCATAACAGGGGACGGGGAGCTGTTTTTT.

The chain uses TRBV7-9 and TRBJ1-3; tentatively, D is TRBD1 (6 bases). Germline V CDR1 and CDR2: SEHNR, FQNEAQ (reference sequence). The CDR3 sequence is 16 residues long. V lost 3 bases and J lost 5, with 17 bases in between. The CDR3 region is CASSLMGASIRNTIYF. In nucleotides, the CDR3 is TGTGCCAGCAGCTTGATGGGGGCGAGTATTAGAAACACCATATATTTT. Combining the CDR3 with reference TRBV7-9 and TRBJ1-3 gives the whole variable domain DTGVSQNPRHKITKRGQNVTFRCDPISEHNRLYWYRQTLGQGPEFLTYFQNEAQLEKSRLLSDRFSAERPKGSFSTLEIQRTEQGDSAMYLCASSLMGASIRNTIYFGEGSWLTVV.

The chain recombines TRBV7-2 with TRBJ2-3; D possibly uses TRBD1 or TRBD2 (5 bases each). V was clipped by 0 bases and J by 0 bases, with 7 bases between them. The CDR3 is 15 amino acids. Germline V gene lookup returns CDR1 SGHTA and CDR2 FQGNSA. The CDR3 coding sequence is TGTGCCAGCAGCTTAGCCTGGGGGAGCACAGATACGCAGTATTTT. This encodes CASSLAWGSTDTQYF. The whole variable domain, remainder taken from reference TRBV7-2 and TRBJ2-3, is GAGVSQSPSNKVTEKGKDVELRCDPISGHTALYWYRQSLGQGLEFLIYFQGNSAPDKSGLPSDRFSAERTGGSVSTLTIQRTQQEDSAVYLCASSLAWGSTDTQYFGPGTRLTVL.

The genes are TRBV7-9 and TRBJ2-5, with TRBD2 matching 10 bases. The trim removed 8 bases at V and 3 bases at J, leaving 3 bases unmatched. The CDR3 has 13 residues. Germline CDR1 is SEHNR and CDR2 is FQNEAQ (reference sequence). CDR3 sequence reads: CASGLAGEETQYF. CDR3 DNA: TGTGCCAGCGGGCTAGCGGGGGAAGAGACCCAGTACTTC.

The chain joins TRBV27 to TRBJ1-5; D call uncertain. CDR1 is MNHEY, CDR2 SMNVEV, per germline (reference sequence). V lost 10 bases and J lost 4, with 14 bases in between. The CDR3 loop spans 13 amino acids. The CDR3 region has the DNA TGTGCCACCCAAGGGTCCCCGAATCAGCCCCAGCATTTT. It specifies CATQGSPNQPQHF.

The chain employs TRBV21-1 and TRBJ1-1. TRBV21-1 is a documented pseudogene. The CDR3 covers 13 residues. The CDR3 DNA sequence: TGTGCCAGCAGCAAAGATCGGCGGATTGAAGCTTTCTTT. Protein: CASSKDRRIEAFF.

The chain recombines TRBV19 with TRBJ1-1, with D maybe TRBD1 (5 bases). V lost 3 bases and J 5 bases, leaving 13 bases between the germline ends. CDR3 length: 14 amino acids. Germline V gives CDR1 LNHDA, CDR2 SQIVND (reference sequence). The CDR3 nucleotides read TGTGCCAGTAGTATCCAGGGTCGAGGGACTGAAGCTTTCTTT. Residues: CASSIQGRGTEAFF.

The rearrangement joins TRBV6-6 to TRBJ1-5, with D unclear. V lost 6 bases and J 1 base, leaving 16 bases between the germline ends. Germline-derived CDR1 and CDR2 are MNHNY and SVGAGI (reference sequence). This CDR3 is built from 16 residues. Written as DNA, the CDR3 is TGTGCCAGCAGCCTCGGCGGGTTTCAAAGCAATCAGCCCCAGCATTTT. It translates to CASSLGGFQSNQPQHF.